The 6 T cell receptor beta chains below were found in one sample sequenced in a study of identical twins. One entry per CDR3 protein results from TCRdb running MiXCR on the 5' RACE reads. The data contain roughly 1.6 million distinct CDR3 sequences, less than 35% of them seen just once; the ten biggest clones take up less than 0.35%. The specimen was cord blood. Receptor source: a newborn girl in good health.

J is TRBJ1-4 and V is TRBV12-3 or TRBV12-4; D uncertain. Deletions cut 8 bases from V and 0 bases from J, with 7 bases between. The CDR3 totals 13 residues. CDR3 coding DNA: TGTGCCAGCCGCCCTGCAACTAATGAAAAACTGTTTTTT. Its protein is CASRPATNEKLFF.

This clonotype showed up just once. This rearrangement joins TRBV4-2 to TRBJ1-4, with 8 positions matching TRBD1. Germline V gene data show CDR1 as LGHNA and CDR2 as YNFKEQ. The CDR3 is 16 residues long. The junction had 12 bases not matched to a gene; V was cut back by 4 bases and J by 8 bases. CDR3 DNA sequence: TGTGCCAGCAGCCCCATAGTAGGACAGGGAAGGGAAAAACTGTTTTTT. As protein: CASSPIVGQGREKLFF.

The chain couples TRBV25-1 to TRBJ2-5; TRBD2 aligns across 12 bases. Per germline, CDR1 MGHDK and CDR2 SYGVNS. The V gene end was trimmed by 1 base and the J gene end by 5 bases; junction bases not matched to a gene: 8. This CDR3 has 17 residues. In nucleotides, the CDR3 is TGTGCCAGCAGTGAATTCAGGACTAGCGGGGAAGACGAGACCCAGTACTTC. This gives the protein CASSEFRTSGEDETQYF.

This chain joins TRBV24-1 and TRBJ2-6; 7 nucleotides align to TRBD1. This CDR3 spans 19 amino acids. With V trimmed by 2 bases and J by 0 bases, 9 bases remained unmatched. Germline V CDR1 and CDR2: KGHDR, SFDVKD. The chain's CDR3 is CATSDSPGQLSSGANVLTF. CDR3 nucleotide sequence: TGTGCCACCAGTGATTCCCCGGGACAGTTAAGCTCTGGGGCCAACGTCCTGACTTTC.

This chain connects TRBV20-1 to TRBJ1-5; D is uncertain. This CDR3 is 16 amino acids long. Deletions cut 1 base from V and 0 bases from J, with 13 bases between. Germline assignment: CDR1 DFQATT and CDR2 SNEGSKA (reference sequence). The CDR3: CSARAGGLYSNQPQHF. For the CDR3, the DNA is TGCAGTGCTAGAGCAGGAGGGCTCTATAGCAATCAGCCCCAGCATTTT.

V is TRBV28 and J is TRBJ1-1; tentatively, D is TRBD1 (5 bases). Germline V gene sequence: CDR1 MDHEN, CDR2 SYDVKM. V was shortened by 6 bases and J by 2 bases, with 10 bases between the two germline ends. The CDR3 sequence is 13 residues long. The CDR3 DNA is TGTGCCAGCAGGACGACAGTTAACACTGAAGCTTTCTTT. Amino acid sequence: CASRTTVNTEAFF.